This record looks at one TCR beta chain sequence and its context. The antigen remains unidentified. The protocol was immunoSEQ multiplex PCR, while the TCRdb copy is restricted to in-frame clones and leaves out a portion. The sample records some 700,000 clones, 90% being singletons. The CDR3 is made up of 14 amino acids. The ends lost 8 bases at V and 2 bases at J; junction bases unmatched: 8. Germline assignment: CDR1 MNHEY and CDR2 SVGAGI. This record belongs to a study of shared clonotypes between healthy human individuals. For the study at large: The study used three CD4 naive, three CD4 memory, two CD8 naive and one CD8 memory plate per donor. Study conclusions and caveats: The sharing of about 5% of naive CD4 clonotypes was seen across a few donors.

The clonotype was recovered from a man younger than 35 in good health. Some clones in this sample may be carry-over from other donors' samples. The specimen was memory CD8+ T cells from PBMCs. The subset denotes: CD45RO+ cells pooled with CCR7-negative TemRA cells. V and J are TRBV6-5 and TRBJ1-2; 7 bases line up with TRBD1. Written as DNA, the CDR3 is TGTGCCAGCCGCCTCTTGGGACAGAACTATGGCTACACCTTC. Protein product: CASRLLGQNYGYTF.